Following are 30 T cell receptor beta chains from one sample sequenced in a study of CD8 T cells in ankylosing spondylitis. TCRdb re-analysed the 5' RACE reads in MiXCR, keeping a single row per CDR3 protein. The table shows about 360,000 distinct CDR3 sequences, with 20% to 25% occurring only once. Sequences were obtained from blood, either unsorted or a sorted T cell fraction (not recorded which). These TCRs come from a male donor with ankylosing spondylitis or in good health (not recorded which).

The chain has TRBV29-1 and TRBJ2-7; D may be TRBD1 (6 bases). V was clipped by 6 bases and J by 0 bases, with 9 bases between them. Per germline, CDR1 SQVTM and CDR2 ANQGSEA. This CDR3 has 12 amino acids. The CDR3, as DNA: TGCAGCGTCCGGGACAACTCCTACGAGCAGTACTTC. This gives the protein CSVRDNSYEQYF.

This clonotype appeared many times. The rearrangement links TRBV12-3 or TRBV12-4 to TRBJ2-1, with D maybe TRBD2 (6 bases). The V and J ends lost 6 bases and 10 bases respectively, with 13 bases between them. This CDR3 spans 12 amino acids. The CDR3 spells CASSPVRGEQFF. The CDR3, as DNA: TGTGCCAGCAGCCCTGTCCGGGGGGAGCAGTTCTTC.

This clonotype was picked up a small number of times. The rearrangement joins TRBV7-9 to TRBJ2-5; 7 bases are a match to TRBD1. Germline values: CDR1 SEHNR, CDR2 FQNEAQ (reference sequence). The CDR3 sequence is 14 residues long. With 4 bases clipped from V and 2 bases from J, the junction kept 4 bases outside the gene matches. CDR3 DNA: TGTGCCAGCAGCTCGAGGGACAGTCAAGAGACCCAGTACTTC. Protein sequence: CASSSRDSQETQYF.

This clonotype was counted once. The chain joins TRBV4-1 to TRBJ2-7, with D perhaps TRBD2 (6 bases). Trimming shortened V by 0 bases and J by 0 bases, and 12 bases separated the two germline ends. The CDR3 sequence is 16 residues long. Germline values: CDR1 MGHRA, CDR2 YSYEKL. CDR3 sequence: CASSQDWDFLSYEQYF. CDR3 sequence (DNA): TGCGCCAGCAGCCAAGACTGGGACTTCCTCTCCTACGAGCAGTACTTC.

There are a few counts of this clonotype. CDR3 nucleotides: TGCGCCAGCAGCTTGGGACAGCTCTCTGGAAACACCATATATTTT. Translation: CASSLGQLSGNTIYF. The rearrangement joins TRBV5-1 to TRBJ1-3, with D possibly TRBD1 on 5 matching bases. CDR3 length equals 15 residues. Germline values: CDR1 SGHRS, CDR2 YFSETQ. Trimming removed 0 bases at V and 0 bases at J, with 7 bases between.

This chain connects TRBV2 to TRBJ2-3; TRBD1 matches 8 bases. Germline CDR1 reads SNHLY; CDR2 reads FYNNEI. The length of the CDR3 is 14 residues. The V gene end was trimmed by 7 bases and the J gene end by 2 bases; junction bases not matched to a gene: 5. The CDR3 reads CASKGQVITDTQYF. CDR3 coding DNA: TGTGCCAGCAAGGGACAGGTGATCACAGATACGCAGTATTTT.

This clonotype has only a few counts. The chain uses TRBV9 and TRBJ2-1; maybe TRBD2 (6 bases). With 3 bases removed from V and 8 bases from J, the gap between germline ends came to 15 bases. The V gene's germline CDR1 is SGDLS and CDR2 YYNGEE. This CDR3 region has 14 residues. In DNA form, the CDR3 reads TGTGCCAGCAGCGCCCGGGCGGGGTTGGATGAGCAGTTCTTC. Protein sequence: CASSARAGLDEQFF.

V is TRBV6-2 or TRBV6-3 and J is TRBJ2-5, with TRBD1 identical over 7 bases. CDR3 size: 15 residues. J gave up 2 bases and V 2 bases, and 5 bases lay outside the gene matches. In germline, CDR1 is MNHEY, CDR2 SVGEGT. In nucleotides, the CDR3 is TGTGCCAGCAGTTACATGGGACAGCCACAAGAGACCCAGTACTTC. Encoded protein: CASSYMGQPQETQYF.

The J gene is TRBJ2-4, the V gene TRBV13; 8 bases align to TRBD1. The V gene end was trimmed by 5 bases and the J gene end by 0 bases; junction bases not matched to a gene: 6. Germline V CDR1 and CDR2: PRHDT, FYEKMQ (reference sequence). The CDR3 consists of 16 residues. The CDR3 nucleotides are TGTGCCAGCAGCGTGGGACAGGTGGAAGCCAAAAACATTCAGTACTTC. It is translated as CASSVGQVEAKNIQYF.

This clonotype was seen a few times. This chain joins TRBV5-6 and TRBJ2-3; no definite D call. This CDR3 is built from 14 residues. Germline assignment: CDR1 SGHDT and CDR2 YYEEEE. V shed 5 bases and J shed 5 bases, with 15 bases lying between them. The CDR3 region has the DNA TGTGCCAGCAGTTCCCGGACCGCCGGAGATACGCAGTATTTT. Protein: CASSSRTAGDTQYF.

The V call is TRBV20-1, the J call TRBJ2-2, with 8 bases that match TRBD1. The V and J ends lost 3 bases and 2 bases, in that order; junction bases with no gene match: 2. This CDR3 spans 14 amino acids. Germline V gene data show CDR1 as DFQATT and CDR2 as SNEGSKA (reference sequence). CDR3 region: CSASPGGNTGELFF. CDR3 sequence (DNA): TGCAGTGCTAGTCCAGGGGGCAACACCGGGGAGCTGTTTTTT.

This clonotype was detected a few times. The chain combines TRBV9 with TRBJ2-7; D not certain. Per germline, CDR1 SGDLS and CDR2 YYNGEE. The CDR3 has 14 residues. V lost 0 bases and J lost 1, with 8 bases in between. CDR3 coding DNA: TGTGCCAGCAGCGTAGCGCAAGGGTCCTACGAGCAGTACTTC. This encodes CASSVAQGSYEQYF.

The chain employs TRBV28 and TRBJ2-7; D remains unclear. This CDR3 has 13 amino acids. Trimming pared 5 bases from V and 6 bases from J, leaving 14 bases between. Germline V gene data show CDR1 as MDHEN and CDR2 as SYDVKM. CDR3 coding DNA: TGTGCCAGCAGTCCCCCCCTTACGTTCGAGCAGTACTTC. It specifies CASSPPLTFEQYF.

This clonotype was seen only a few times. The rearrangement links TRBV11-2 to TRBJ2-7; TRBD2 might be the D (6 bases). The CDR3 is 16 amino acids. Germline loops: CDR1 SGHAT, CDR2 FQNNGV. V gave up 1 base and J gave up 0 bases, with 13 bases separating them. The CDR3 coding sequence is TGTGCCAGCAGCTTAGGCTGGGGGGAAAGCTCCTACGAGCAGTACTTC. As protein: CASSLGWGESSYEQYF.

This clonotype was seen repeatedly, ten times or more. The chain couples TRBV29-1 to TRBJ2-7, with D unclear. The CDR3 is 13 residues long. The V gene lost 4 bases and the J gene lost 5 bases, with 15 bases spanning the gap. Germline assignment: CDR1 SQVTM and CDR2 ANQGSEA. CDR3 in amino acids: CSVAPSLPNEQYF. The CDR3 region has the DNA TGCAGCGTTGCCCCGTCCCTTCCCAACGAGCAGTACTTC.

The chain employs TRBV20-1 and TRBJ2-3; the D is unclear. CDR3 length: 14 amino acids. Germline V gene lookup returns CDR1 DFQATT and CDR2 SNEGSKA (reference sequence). Trimming shortened V by 5 bases and J by 0 bases, and 12 bases separated the two germline ends. The CDR3 nucleotides are TGCAGTGCTTTAGCCCCGGGCAGCACAGATACGCAGTATTTT. This codes for CSALAPGSTDTQYF.

The chain couples TRBV10-3 to TRBJ2-5; 12 bases are shared with TRBD2. The CDR3 runs to 17 residues. J lost 5 bases, V lost 0 bases, and 7 bases had no gene match. CDR1 and CDR2 from the germline V gene are ENHRY and SYGVKD. DNA for the CDR3: TGTGCCATCAGTGAGTCGTATTCAGGGACTAGCGGGGAGACCCAGTACTTC. This gives the protein CAISESYSGTSGETQYF.

CDR3 nucleotides: TGTGCCAGCAGCCCTCAGGGTAGGGGACAGTACTTC. Protein sequence: CASSPQGRGQYF. The V gene is TRBV7-9, the J gene TRBJ2-7; maybe TRBD1 (5 bases). The CDR3 consists of 12 residues. The V gene lost 5 bases and the J gene lost 10 bases, with 15 bases spanning the gap. Germline V CDR1 and CDR2: SEHNR, FQNEAQ (reference sequence). Full variable domain (outside the CDR3, taken from reference TRBV7-9 and TRBJ2-7): DTGVSQNPRHKITKRGQNVTFRCDPISEHNRLYWYRQTLGQGPEFLTYFQNEAQLEKSRLLSDRFSAERPKGSFSTLEIQRTEQGDSAMYLCASSPQGRGQYFGPGTRLTVT.

The chain has TRBV27 and TRBJ2-1, with 9 bases lining up with TRBD1. CDR1 and CDR2 (germline): MNHEY, SMNVEV (reference sequence). The CDR3 totals 13 residues. Trimming cost V 8 bases and J 8 bases; bases outside gene matches: 7. The CDR3 nucleotides read TGTGCCAGCCGGGACAGGGCTATCGATGAGCAGTTCTTC. Protein: CASRDRAIDEQFF.

This clonotype came up once. The chain is built from TRBV7-9 and TRBJ2-1; possible D gene TRBD2, 6 bases. V lost 8 bases to trimming and J lost 4 bases, with 21 bases between them. CDR1 SEHNR and CDR2 FQNEAQ come from the germline V gene (reference sequence). The CDR3 has 16 residues. The CDR3 region is CASAAPGGRKYNEQFF. The CDR3 bases are TGTGCCAGCGCGGCCCCCGGGGGTCGAAAGTACAATGAGCAGTTCTTC.

The V call is TRBV5-1, the J call TRBJ2-7; TRBD2 aligns across 9 bases. The CDR3 has 15 residues. Per the germline V gene, CDR1 is SGHRS and CDR2 is YFSETQ. V gave up 3 bases and J gave up 1 base; unmatched junction bases: 5. CDR3 DNA: TGCGCCAGCAGCTCCGGGGCGGGGGGGTCCTACGAGCAGTACTTC. Its translation: CASSSGAGGSYEQYF.

The V and J genes are TRBV4-2 and TRBJ2-5, with TRBD1 as a possible D gene (6 bases). This CDR3 comprises 11 residues. CDR1 LGHNA and CDR2 YNFKEQ come from the germline V gene. Trimming removed 4 bases at V and 6 bases at J, with 6 bases between. For the CDR3, the DNA is TGTGCCAGCAGCCGGGGGCAGACCCAGTACTTC. Translated, it gives CASSRGQTQYF.

This clonotype was recorded a few times. This chain connects TRBV7-6 to TRBJ2-7; a weak D match, TRBD2 (5 bases). Germline V gene lookup returns CDR1 SGHVS and CDR2 FNYEAQ. Trimming removed 1 base at V and 7 bases at J, with 17 bases between. The CDR3 is 15 amino acids. The CDR3 protein is CASSLEGLWTGEQYF. As DNA, the CDR3 is TGTGCCAGCAGCTTAGAAGGGTTGTGGACGGGGGAGCAGTACTTC.

The genes are TRBV12-3 or TRBV12-4 and TRBJ2-7; D possibly corresponds to TRBD2 (6 bases). The CDR3 extends over 13 amino acids. The V and J ends lost 8 bases and 5 bases respectively, with 16 bases between them. CDR3 residues: CASRSGEANEQYF. The CDR3 bases are TGTGCCAGCCGTTCGGGGGAGGCCAACGAGCAGTACTTC.

This clonotype was counted between two and nine times. CDR3 residues: CSVEGGNYEQYF. CDR3 in DNA: TGCAGCGTTGAAGGAGGGAACTACGAGCAGTACTTC. V gene TRBV29-1 combines with J gene TRBJ2-7; D may be TRBD2 (5 bases). Germline CDR1 reads SQVTM; CDR2 reads ANQGSEA. The CDR3 totals 12 residues. Trimming removed 1 base at V and 3 bases at J, with 7 bases between.

J is TRBJ2-7 and V is TRBV20-1, with a tentative D call TRBD2 (6 bases). V was trimmed by 5 bases and J by 3 bases, leaving 17 bases between them. The CDR3 covers 14 residues. Germline CDR1 and CDR2: DFQATT and SNEGSKA (reference sequence). The CDR3 nucleotides are TGCAGTGCTGGTACCAGCGGGCGCTTCTACGAGCAGTACTTC. Its protein product is CSAGTSGRFYEQYF.

This clonotype was observed a handful of times. The chain uses TRBV5-1 and TRBJ2-2; 8 nucleotides agree with TRBD1. Per germline, CDR1 SGHRS and CDR2 YFSETQ. V lost 4 bases and J lost 3; bases outside the gene matches: 5. This CDR3 has 15 residues. This chain's CDR3 is CASSLMDRDTGELFF. For the CDR3, the DNA is TGCGCCAGCAGCCTAATGGACAGGGACACCGGGGAGCTGTTTTTT.

The gene calls are TRBV28 and TRBJ1-1; 7 nucleotides match TRBD1. V dropped 8 bases and J dropped 1; count of bases not matched to a gene: 10. The germline V gene has CDR1 MDHEN and CDR2 SYDVKM. This CDR3 spans 15 amino acids. CDR3 amino acids: CASLMTGTQNTEAFF. The CDR3 nucleotides are TGTGCCAGCCTGATGACAGGGACACAGAACACTGAAGCTTTCTTT.

V is TRBV10-2 and J is TRBJ2-3, with D tentatively TRBD1 or TRBD2 (5 bases each). This CDR3 contains 15 residues. V gave up 8 bases and J gave up 4 bases, with 19 bases separating them. The V gene's germline CDR1 is WSHSY and CDR2 SAAADI. The DNA for the CDR3 is TGCGCCAGCTCCGAACGGGACCAGTGGGCAGATACGCAGTATTTT. Its protein product is CASSERDQWADTQYF.

This clonotype was detected a few times. This sequence joins TRBV4-1 and TRBJ2-1; 7 bases line up with TRBD1. V was pared by 6 bases and J by 9 bases, with 8 bases of the junction left unmatched. Germline loops: CDR1 MGHRA, CDR2 YSYEKL. This CDR3 comprises 13 residues. The CDR3 spells CASRSQGGTEQFF. In DNA form, the CDR3 reads TGCGCCAGCAGATCACAAGGGGGCACTGAGCAGTTCTTC.